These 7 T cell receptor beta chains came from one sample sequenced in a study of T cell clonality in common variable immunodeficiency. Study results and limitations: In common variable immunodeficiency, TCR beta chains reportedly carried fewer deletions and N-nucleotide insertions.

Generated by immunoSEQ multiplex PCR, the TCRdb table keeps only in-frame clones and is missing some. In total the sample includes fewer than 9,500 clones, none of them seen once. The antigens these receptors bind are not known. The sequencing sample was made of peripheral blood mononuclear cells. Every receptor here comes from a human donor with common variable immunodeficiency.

CDR3 DNA (partial): TGTGCCTGGAGGGAAGAGGGGGCCAAGTCCTACGAG. As protein: CAWREEGAKSYE. The full CDR3 reads CAWREEGAKSYEQYF. This rearrangement joins TRBV30 to TRBJ2-7; 7 bases align to TRBD1. The sequenced fragment ends 3 residues before the CDR3 boundary, so the rest is inferred from the germline J gene. CDR1 GTSNPN and CDR2 SVGIG come from the germline V gene (reference sequence). The CDR3 runs 15 residues. The V and J ends lost 3 bases and 1 base, in that order; junction bases with no gene match: 9.

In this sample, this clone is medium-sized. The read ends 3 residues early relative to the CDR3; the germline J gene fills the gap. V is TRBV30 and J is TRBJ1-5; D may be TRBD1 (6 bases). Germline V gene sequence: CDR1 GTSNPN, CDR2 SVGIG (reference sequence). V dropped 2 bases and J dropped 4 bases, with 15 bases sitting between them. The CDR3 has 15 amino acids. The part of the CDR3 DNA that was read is TGTGCCTGGAGTCCCTCGGGACATATGAATCAGCCC. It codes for CAWSPSGHMNQP. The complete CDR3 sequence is CAWSPSGHMNQPQHF.

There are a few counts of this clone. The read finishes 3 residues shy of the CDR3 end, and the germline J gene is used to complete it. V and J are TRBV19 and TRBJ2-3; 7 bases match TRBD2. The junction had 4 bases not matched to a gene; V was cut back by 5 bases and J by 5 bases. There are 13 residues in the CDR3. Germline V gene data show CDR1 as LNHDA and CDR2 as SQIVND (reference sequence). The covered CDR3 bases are TGTGCCAGTAGTCCTGGACTAGTAGATACG. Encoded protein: CASSPGLVDT. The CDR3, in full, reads CASSPGLVDTQYF.

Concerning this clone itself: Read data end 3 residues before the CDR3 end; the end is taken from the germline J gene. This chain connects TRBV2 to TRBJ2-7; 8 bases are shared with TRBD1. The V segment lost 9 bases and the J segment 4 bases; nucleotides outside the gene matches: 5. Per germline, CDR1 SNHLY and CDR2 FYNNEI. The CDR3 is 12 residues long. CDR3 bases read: TGTGCCAGTGGGACAGGAACGTACGAG. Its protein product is CASGTGTYE. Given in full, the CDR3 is CASGTGTYEQYF. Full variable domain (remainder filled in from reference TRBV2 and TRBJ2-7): EPEVTQTPSHQVTQMGQEVILRCVPISNHLYFYWYRQILGQKVEFLVSFYNNEISEKSEIFDDQFSVERPDGSNFTLKIRSTKLEDSAMYFCASGTGTYEQYFGPGTRLTVT.

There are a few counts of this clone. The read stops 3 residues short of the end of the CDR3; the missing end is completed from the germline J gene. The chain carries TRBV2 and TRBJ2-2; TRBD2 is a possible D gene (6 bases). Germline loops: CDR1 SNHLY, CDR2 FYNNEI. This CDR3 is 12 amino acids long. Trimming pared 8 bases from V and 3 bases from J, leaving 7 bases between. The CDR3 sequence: CASRGYTGELFF. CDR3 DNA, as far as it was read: TGTGCCAGCCGGGGGTACACCGGGGAG.

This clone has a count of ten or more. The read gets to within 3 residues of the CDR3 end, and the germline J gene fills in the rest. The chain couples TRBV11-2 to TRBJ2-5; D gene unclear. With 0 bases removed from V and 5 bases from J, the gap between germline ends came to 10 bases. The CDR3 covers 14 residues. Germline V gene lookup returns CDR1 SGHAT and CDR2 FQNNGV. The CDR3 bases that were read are TGTGCCAGCAGCTTAGATAGTATTGTGGAGACC. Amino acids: CASSLDSIVET. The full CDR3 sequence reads CASSLDSIVETQYF.

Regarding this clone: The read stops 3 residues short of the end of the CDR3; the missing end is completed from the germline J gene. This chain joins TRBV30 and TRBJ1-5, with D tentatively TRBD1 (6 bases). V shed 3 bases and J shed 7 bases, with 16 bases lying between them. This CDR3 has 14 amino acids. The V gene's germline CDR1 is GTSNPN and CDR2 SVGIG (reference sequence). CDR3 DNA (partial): TGTGCCTGGAGGGATTCCGGGGGGCAACAGCCC. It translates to CAWRDSGGQQP. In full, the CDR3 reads CAWRDSGGQQPQHF.